This entry features one TCR beta chain sequence. Its antigen is undetermined. CDR3 size: 15 residues. J was trimmed by 0 bases and V by 2 bases; bases with no gene match: 1. Germline assignment: CDR1 SGHDN and CDR2 FVKESK. The data were obtained in a study of T-cell memory formation after mild COVID-19. Overall study results and limits: Mainly CM and EM harbored the contracting CD4+ clones; mainly EMRA harbored the CD8+ ones. Within pre-infection memory, some responding clones were found, suggesting cross-reactive memory joined.

5'RACE primed at constant segments yielded TCR alpha and TCR beta cDNA libraries bearing sample barcodes and UMIs. TCRdb re-called the 5' RACE reads through MiXCR, storing one row per CDR3 protein. The repertoire includes around 130,000 distinct CDR3 sequences, about a sixth of them detected once, and approximately 5.2% sits in the top ten. The TCR sequence derives from a man aged 18 to 30 who had mild COVID-19 (a few samples of this study predate the infection). Cell type and time point are not known. The chain recombines TRBV14 with TRBJ1-3, with 7 positions matching TRBD1. Sequencing used PBMCs or a T cell subset sorted from them (not recorded which). The CDR3 sequence is CASSQQGVSGNTIYF. The CDR3 DNA reads TGTGCCAGCAGCCAACAGGGGGTCTCTGGAAACACCATATATTTT.